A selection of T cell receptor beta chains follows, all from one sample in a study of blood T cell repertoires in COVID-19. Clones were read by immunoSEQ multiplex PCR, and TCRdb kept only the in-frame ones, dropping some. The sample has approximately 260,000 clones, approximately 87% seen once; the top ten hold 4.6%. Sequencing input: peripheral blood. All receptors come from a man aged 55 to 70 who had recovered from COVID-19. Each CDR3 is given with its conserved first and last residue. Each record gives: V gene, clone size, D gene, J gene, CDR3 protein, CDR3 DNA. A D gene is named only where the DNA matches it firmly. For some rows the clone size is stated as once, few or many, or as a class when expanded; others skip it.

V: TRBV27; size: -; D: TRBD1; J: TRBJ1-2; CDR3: CASSFRPGGNYGYTF; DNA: TGTGCCAGCAGTTTTCGGCCAGGGGGGAACTATGGCTACACCTTC
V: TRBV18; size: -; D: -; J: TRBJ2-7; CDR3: CASSSSTGAYEQYF; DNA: TGTGCCAGCTCATCTTCGACGGGGGCCTACGAGCAGTACTTC
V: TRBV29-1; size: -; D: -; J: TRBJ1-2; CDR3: CSVDRVDSYGYTF; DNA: TGCAGCGTTGATCGGGTGGACAGCTATGGCTACACCTTC
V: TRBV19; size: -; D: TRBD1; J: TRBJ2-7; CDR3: CASSAGTGGPYEQYF; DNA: TGTGCCAGTAGTGCCGGGACAGGGGGGCCCTACGAGCAGTACTTC
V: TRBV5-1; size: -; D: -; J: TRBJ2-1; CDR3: CASNPGLGGWDEQFF; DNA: TGCGCCAGCAATCCGGGACTAGGGGGCTGGGATGAGCAGTTCTTC
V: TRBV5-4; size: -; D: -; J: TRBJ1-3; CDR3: CASRTGGGAGNTIYF; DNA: TGTGCCAGCAGGACGGGCGGAGGCGCTGGAAACACCATATATTTT
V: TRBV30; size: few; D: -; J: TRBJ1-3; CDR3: CAWSVWPSRLSSSGNTIYF; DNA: TGTGCCTGGAGTGTATGGCCAAGCCGACTATCTAGCTCTGGAAACACCATATATTTT
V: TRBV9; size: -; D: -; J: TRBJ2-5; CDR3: CASSLGVQETQYF; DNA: TGTGCCAGCAGCCTCGGGGTCCAAGAGACCCAGTACTTC
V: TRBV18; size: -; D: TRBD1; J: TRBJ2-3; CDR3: CASSPKARTGSADTQYF; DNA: TGTGCCAGCTCACCAAAGGCACGGACAGGGTCAGCAGATACGCAGTATTTT
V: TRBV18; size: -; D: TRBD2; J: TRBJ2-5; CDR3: CASSTRVATSGSRETQYF; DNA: TGTGCCAGCTCCACCAGGGTAGCTACTAGCGGGAGCCGGGAGACCCAGTACTTC
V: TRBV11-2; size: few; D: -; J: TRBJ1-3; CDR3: CASSGFFGNTIYF; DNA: TGTGCCAGCTCGGGGTTTTTTGGAAACACCATATATTTT
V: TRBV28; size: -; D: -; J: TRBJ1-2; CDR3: CASSLLQSYGYTF; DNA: TGTGCCAGCAGTTTGTTACAGTCCTATGGCTACACCTTC
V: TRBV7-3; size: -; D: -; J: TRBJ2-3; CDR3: CASSIGAEKNTQYF; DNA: TGTGCCAGCAGCATAGGAGCCGAAAAAAATACGCAGTATTTT
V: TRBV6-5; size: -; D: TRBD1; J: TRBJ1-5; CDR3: CASTGTGYSNQPQHF; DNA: TGTGCCAGCACCGGGACAGGGTATAGCAATCAGCCCCAGCATTTT
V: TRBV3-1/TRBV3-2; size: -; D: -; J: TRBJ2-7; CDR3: CASSQDKGEQYF; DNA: TGTGCCAGCAGCCAAGATAAGGGGGAGCAGTACTTC
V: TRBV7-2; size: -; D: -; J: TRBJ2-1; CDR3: CASSLVVTRSYNEQFF; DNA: TGTGCCAGCAGCTTAGTGGTGACTAGATCCTACAATGAGCAGTTCTTC
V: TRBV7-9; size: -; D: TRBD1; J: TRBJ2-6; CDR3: CAAGTGTPGANVLTF; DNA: TGTGCCGCCGGGACAGGGACCCCAGGGGCCAACGTCCTGACTTTC
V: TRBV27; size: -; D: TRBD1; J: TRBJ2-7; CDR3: CASSWLSGTGLYEQYF; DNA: TGTGCCAGCAGTTGGTTATCCGGGACAGGGCTCTACGAGCAGTACTTC
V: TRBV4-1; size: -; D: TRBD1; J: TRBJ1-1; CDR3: CASSHPDRGRTEAFF; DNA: TGCGCCAGCAGCCATCCCGACAGGGGGCGGACTGAAGCTTTCTTT
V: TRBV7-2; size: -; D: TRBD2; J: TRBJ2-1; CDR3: CASRSGTKVNEQFF; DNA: TGTGCCAGCAGATCCGGGACTAAGGTAAATGAGCAGTTCTTC
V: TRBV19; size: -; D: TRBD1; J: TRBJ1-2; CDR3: CASSSSGTENYGYTF; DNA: TGTGCCAGTAGTAGTTCCGGGACAGAGAACTATGGCTACACCTTC
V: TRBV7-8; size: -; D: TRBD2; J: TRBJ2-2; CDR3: CASSPPGGRTGELFF; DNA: TGTGCCAGCAGCCCCCCGGGCGGGAGAACCGGGGAGCTGTTTTTT
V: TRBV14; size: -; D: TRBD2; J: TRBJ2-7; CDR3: CASSQLRGGGEQYF; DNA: TGTGCCAGCAGCCAGCTTCGCGGGGGAGGCGAGCAGTACTTC
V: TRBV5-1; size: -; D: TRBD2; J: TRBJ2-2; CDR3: CASSLASGGNTGELFF; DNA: TGCGCCAGCAGCTTGGCTAGCGGGGGAAACACCGGGGAGCTGTTTTTT
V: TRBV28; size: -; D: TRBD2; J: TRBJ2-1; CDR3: CASSFPRGGRVSYNEQFF; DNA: TGTGCCAGCAGTTTCCCTCGGGGGGGGCGGGTCTCCTACAATGAGCAGTTCTTC
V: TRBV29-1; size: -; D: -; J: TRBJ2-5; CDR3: CSVAKERQQETQYF; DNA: TGCAGCGTTGCTAAAGAAAGACAGCAAGAGACCCAGTACTTC
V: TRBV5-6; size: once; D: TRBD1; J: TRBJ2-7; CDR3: CASSPYRGLDYEQYF; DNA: TGTGCCAGCAGCCCATACAGGGGGCTCGACTACGAGCAGTACTTC
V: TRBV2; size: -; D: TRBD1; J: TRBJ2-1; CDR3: CASSGGTGGAGVVEYRDEQFF; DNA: TGTGCCAGCAGTGGGGGGACAGGGGGAGCGGGAGTCGTAGAATATCGGGATGAGCAGTTCTTC
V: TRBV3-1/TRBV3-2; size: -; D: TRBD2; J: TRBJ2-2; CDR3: CASSQGLAKSNTGELFF; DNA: TGTGCCAGCAGCCAAGGACTAGCGAAGTCGAACACCGGGGAGCTGTTTTTT
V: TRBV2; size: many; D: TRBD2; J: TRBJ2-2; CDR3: CASSELAGEGGELFF; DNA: TGTGCCAGCAGTGAACTAGCGGGAGAGGGCGGGGAGCTGTTTTTT
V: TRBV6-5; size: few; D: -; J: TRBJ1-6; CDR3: CASTSTGNSPLHF; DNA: TGTGCCAGCACTTCAACAGGGAATTCACCCCTCCACTTT
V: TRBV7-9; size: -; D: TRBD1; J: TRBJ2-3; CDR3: CASSGQGRADTQYF; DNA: TGTGCCAGCAGCGGACAGGGAAGGGCAGATACGCAGTATTTT
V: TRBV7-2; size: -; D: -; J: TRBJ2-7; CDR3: CASSLPSSYEQYF; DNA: TGTGCCAGCAGCTTACCTAGCTCCTACGAGCAGTACTTC
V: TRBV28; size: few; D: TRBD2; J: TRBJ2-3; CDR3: CASSLHLAGKGDTQYF; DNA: TGTGCCAGCAGTTTACACCTAGCGGGAAAGGGAGATACGCAGTATTTT
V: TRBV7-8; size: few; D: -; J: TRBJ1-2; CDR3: CASSLAGLSYGYTF; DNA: TGTGCCAGCAGCTTAGCGGGCTTAAGCTATGGCTACACCTTC
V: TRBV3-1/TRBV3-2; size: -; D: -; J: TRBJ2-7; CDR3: CASSQQGTYEQYF; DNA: TGTGCCAGCAGCCAACAGGGCACCTACGAGCAGTACTTC
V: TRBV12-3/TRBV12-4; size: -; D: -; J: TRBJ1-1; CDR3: CATGSQGAEAFF; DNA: TGTGCCACCGGAAGCCAGGGTGCTGAAGCTTTCTTT
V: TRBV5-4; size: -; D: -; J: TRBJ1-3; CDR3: CASSLRAGAGNTIYF; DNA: TGTGCCAGCAGCTTGAGGGCAGGGGCTGGAAACACCATATATTTT
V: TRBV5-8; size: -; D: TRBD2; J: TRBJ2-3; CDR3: CASRSGTSGRALDTQYF; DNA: TGTGCCAGCAGGTCCGGGACTAGCGGGAGGGCCCTAGATACGCAGTATTTT
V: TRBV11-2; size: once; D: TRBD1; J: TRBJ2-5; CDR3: CASSLVQGAGETQYF; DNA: TGTGCCAGCAGCTTAGTCCAGGGGGCCGGGGAGACCCAGTACTTC
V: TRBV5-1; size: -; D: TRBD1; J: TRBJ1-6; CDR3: CASSRTGVGSPLHF; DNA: TGCGCCAGCAGCAGGACAGGGGTAGGATCACCCCTCCACTTT
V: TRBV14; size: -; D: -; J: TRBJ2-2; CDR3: CASSLKAGTQNTGELFF; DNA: TGTGCCAGCAGCCTTAAAGCCGGGACACAAAACACCGGGGAGCTGTTTTTT
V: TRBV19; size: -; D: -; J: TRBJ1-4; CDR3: CASSIQTTTTNEKLFF; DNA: TGTGCCAGTAGTATACAGACGACAACAACTAATGAAAAACTGTTTTTT